The T cell receptor delta chain under discussion was sequenced for a study of gamma-delta T cells after stem cell transplantation. TCRdb reanalyzed the RT-PCR reads using CATT. The sample consists of about 3,200 delta-chain clones, roughly 2% of them appearing once. The CDR3 is 17 amino acids. Germline CDR1 is GEAIGNYY and CDR2 is EKD. Trimming cost V 1 base and J 0 bases; bases outside gene matches: 0. This clone is labeled as large. The chain uses TRDV2 and TRDJ3, with 9 bases lining up with TRDD3. The sequenced sample was gamma-delta T cells. The origin of this receptor is a human donor. It is not recorded whose cells these are; they may come from a transplant donor. The CDR3 DNA follows: TGTGCCTGTGACACTGGGGGATACTCCTGGGACACCCGACAGATGTTTTTC. Protein product: CACDTGGYSWDTRQMFF.